Included here is one T cell receptor (beta chain) sequence, with context. Its antigen is still unknown. Clones were read by immunoSEQ multiplex PCR, and TCRdb kept only the in-frame ones, dropping some. The sample yields 70,000 to 90,000 clones, roughly 75% seen once. The V gene's germline CDR1 is SGHNT and CDR2 YYREEE (reference sequence). V lost 2 bases to trimming and J lost 5 bases, with 19 bases between them. There are 16 residues in the CDR3. This sample stems from a study of radiotherapy plus CTLA-4 blockade in lung cancer. Study-wide results and limits: Alongside interferon-beta, early blood T cell clone dynamics were reportedly the best predictor of response. TCR clones from tumors expanded in blood after radiotherapy plus ipilimumab.

This receptor was identified in a human donor with non-small cell lung cancer who had a complete response to radiotherapy plus ipilimumab. The input for sequencing was peripheral blood, taken from a patient treated with radiotherapy plus ipilimumab. J is TRBJ1-1 and V is TRBV5-4, with D maybe TRBD1 (6 bases). CDR3 sequence reads: CASSFSRGLRDTEAFF. The CDR3 DNA sequence: TGTGCCAGCAGCTTCTCCAGGGGCCTGAGGGATACTGAAGCTTTCTTT. Full variable domain (missing parts from reference TRBV5-4 and TRBJ1-1): ETGVTQSPTHLIKTRGQQVTLRCSSQSGHNTVSWYQQALGQGPQFIFQYYREEENGRGNFPPRFSGLQFPNYSSELNVNALELDDSALYLCASSFSRGLRDTEAFFGQGTRLTVV.